This T cell receptor (beta chain) was captured by sequencing in a study of blood T cell repertoires in COVID-19. Study-level background: COVID-19 samples from acute and convalescent phases originated in the United States, Italy and Spain. Nucleic acid was either cDNA or gDNA, and it came from T cells, B-cell-depleted T cells, or PBMCs.

Germline assignment: CDR1 MNHNS and CDR2 SASEGT. This CDR3 contains 14 residues. V gave up 3 bases and J gave up 7 bases, with 15 bases separating them. The data were produced by immunoSEQ multiplex PCR, yet TCRdb's version contains in-frame clones alone and is incomplete. Among hundreds of thousands of clones listed, around 90% were seen once. Cohort assignment relied on participant-reported clinical history. The receptor's source is a woman aged 25 to 39 who had recovered from COVID-19. J is TRBJ2-5 and V is TRBV6-1; D may be TRBD1 (5 bases). Source material: PBMCs or T cells enriched from blood (not recorded which). The CDR3 reads CASSDRVGGATQYF. The CDR3 nucleotides are TGTGCCAGCAGTGACAGGGTCGGCGGCGCGACCCAGTACTTC.